This TCR beta chain was sequenced for a study of blood T cells in healthy people across ages. Trimming removed 5 bases from V and 3 bases from J; junction bases left unmatched: 7. CDR1 and CDR2 from the germline V gene are MDHEN and SYDVKM. The CDR3 runs 14 residues. The second PCR ran about 6 to 11 cycles with a sample-barcoded 5' primer and J-beta primers. MiXCR was run by TCRdb on the 5' RACE reads, yielding one entry per CDR3 protein. The sample gives over 500,000 distinct CDR3 sequences, roughly a quarter of which show up once; approximately 3.6% is in the top ten. These same records also appear under a second study, on T cells of mothers and their children.

The chain has TRBV28 and TRBJ2-7; TRBD1 matches at 7 bases. Sequencing was done on a sample of blood. This TCR was recovered from a boy aged 2 to 10 in good health. The CDR3 reads CASSQRDSFYEQYF. CDR3 DNA: TGTGCCAGCAGTCAGAGGGACAGTTTCTACGAGCAGTACTTC.